This TCR beta chain was captured by sequencing in a study of glioma-infiltrating T cells after dendritic cell vaccination. Study-level information: Three intradermal dendritic cell vaccine injections were given every two weeks.

CDR1 and CDR2 from the germline V gene are LNHDA and SQIVND (reference sequence). This CDR3 region has 15 residues. Between the trimmed V and J ends, which lost 8 bases and 1 base, there was a span of 15 bases. As to this clone: Its target is not known.

Study-wide results and caveats: Higher pretreatment TIL content predicted longer progression-free time and survival.

The PCR used 60 V beta and 13 J beta primers. Assay used: immunoSEQ multiplex PCR; TCRdb lists only in-frame clones, some missing. The table shows about 90,000 clones, with about four fifths occurring only once. Time point defined: after dendritic cell vaccination, including at tumor progression/relapse. The V call is TRBV19, the J call TRBJ1-5; no clear D gene. This specimen consisted of blood, obtained after dendritic cell vaccination. This clonotype originated in a human donor with glioblastoma. This CDR3 is CASHWKAGSNQPQHF. In DNA form, the CDR3 reads TGTGCCAGTCACTGGAAGGCGGGGAGCAATCAGCCCCAGCATTTT.